The clone carrying this TCR beta chain has just one count. This sample was included in a study of blood T cell repertoires in COVID-19. Study-level information: The United States, Italy and Spain were the sources of the acute and convalescent COVID-19 samples.

The CDR3 is made up of 13 amino acids. Germline V gene sequence: CDR1 MDHEN, CDR2 SYDVKM. V was shortened by 5 bases and J by 6 bases, with 14 bases between the two germline ends. In the original processing: It was from reference gene primer amplification that nucleated cell counts were estimated. The table came from immunoSEQ multiplex PCR; TCRdb's copy has only in-frame clones and leaves some out. V, J and clone size are those of that table, while D and trimming were read from the DNA. Of about 210,000 clones in the sample, 80% to 90% were seen once. The sequenced sample consisted of peripheral blood. The chain couples TRBV28 to TRBJ2-7, with D maybe TRBD1 (6 bases). This clonotype was sampled from a middle-aged woman with active or convalescent COVID-19. CDR3 region: CASSASGTIEQYF. CDR3 bases: TGTGCCAGCAGTGCTTCCGGGACAATCGAGCAGTACTTC.